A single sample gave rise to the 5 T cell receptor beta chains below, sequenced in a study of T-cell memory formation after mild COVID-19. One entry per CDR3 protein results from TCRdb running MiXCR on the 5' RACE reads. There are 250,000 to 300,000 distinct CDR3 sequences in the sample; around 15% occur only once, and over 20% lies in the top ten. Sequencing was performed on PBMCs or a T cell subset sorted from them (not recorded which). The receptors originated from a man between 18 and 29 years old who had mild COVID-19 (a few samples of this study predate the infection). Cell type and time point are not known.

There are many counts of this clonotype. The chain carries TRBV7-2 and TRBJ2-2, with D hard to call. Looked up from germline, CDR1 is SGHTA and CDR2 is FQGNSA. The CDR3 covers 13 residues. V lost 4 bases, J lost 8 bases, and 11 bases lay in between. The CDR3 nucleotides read TGTGCCAGCAGCTCTTGGCACGATGGGGAGCTGTTTTTT. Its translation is CASSSWHDGELFF.

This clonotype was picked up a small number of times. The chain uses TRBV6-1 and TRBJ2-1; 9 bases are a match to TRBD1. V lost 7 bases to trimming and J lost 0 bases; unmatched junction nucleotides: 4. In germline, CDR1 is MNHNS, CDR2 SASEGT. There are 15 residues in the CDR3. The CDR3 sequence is CASMPGQGSYNEQFF. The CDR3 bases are TGTGCCAGCATGCCGGGACAGGGCTCCTACAATGAGCAGTTCTTC.

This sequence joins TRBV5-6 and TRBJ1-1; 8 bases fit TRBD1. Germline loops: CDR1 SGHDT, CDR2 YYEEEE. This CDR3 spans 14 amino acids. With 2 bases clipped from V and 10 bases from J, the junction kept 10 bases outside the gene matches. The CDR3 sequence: CASSFVQGARGAFF. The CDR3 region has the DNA TGTGCCAGCAGCTTCGTCCAGGGGGCTAGAGGAGCTTTCTTT.

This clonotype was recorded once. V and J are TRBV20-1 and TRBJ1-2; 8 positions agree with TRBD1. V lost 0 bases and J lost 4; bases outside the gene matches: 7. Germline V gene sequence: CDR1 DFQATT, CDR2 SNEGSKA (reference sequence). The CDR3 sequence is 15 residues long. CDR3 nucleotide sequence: TGCAGTGCTAGAGAGTTGAGGACAGGGTCCTATGGCTACACCTTC. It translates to CSARELRTGSYGYTF.

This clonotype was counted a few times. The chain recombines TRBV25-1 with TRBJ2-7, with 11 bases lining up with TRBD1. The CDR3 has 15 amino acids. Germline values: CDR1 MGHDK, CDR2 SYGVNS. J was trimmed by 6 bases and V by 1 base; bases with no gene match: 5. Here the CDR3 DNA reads TGTGCCAGCAGTGAATCCTTTGGGACAGGGGGCGAGCAGTACTTC. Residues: CASSESFGTGGEQYF.